This is a list of T cell receptor beta chains from one sample in a study of T cells in Graves' hyperthyroidism and ophthalmopathy. TCRdb redid the calling of the multiplex PCR reads with MiXCR, one entry per CDR3 protein. This table has approximately 210,000 distinct CDR3 sequences, approximately 17% appearing once. The sample was blood. These receptors were obtained from a man in his fifties or sixties with Graves' hyperthyroidism. Both conserved end residues are part of each CDR3. The order of the fields is clone size, V gene, D gene, J gene, CDR3 protein, CDR3 DNA. The D gene is left open where the match is weak. Not every row has a clone size; where given, it reads once, few, many or a size class.

size: -
V: TRBV28
D: -
J: TRBJ1-2
CDR3: CASFTARESINYGYTF
DNA: TGTGCCAGCTTCACGGCCCGGGAATCTATAAACTATGGCTACACCTTC

size: -
V: TRBV28
D: -
J: TRBJ2-3
CDR3: CASSLFWSTQYF
DNA: TGTGCCAGCAGTTTATTTTGGAGTACGCAGTATTTT

size: -
V: TRBV4-2
D: -
J: TRBJ1-3
CDR3: CASSRDWQTSGNTIYF
DNA: TGTGCCAGCAGCCGGGACTGGCAGACCTCTGGAAACACCATATATTTT

size: few
V: TRBV9
D: -
J: TRBJ1-3
CDR3: CASSEGDTIYF
DNA: TGTGCCAGCAGCGAGGGGGACACCATATATTTT

size: many
V: TRBV3-1
D: TRBD2
J: TRBJ2-7
CDR3: CASSLGLAGSYEQYF
DNA: TGTGCCAGCAGCTTGGGACTAGCGGGATCCTACGAGCAGTACTTC

size: -
V: TRBV28
D: -
J: TRBJ1-1
CDR3: CASTWGRDQGAFF
DNA: TGTGCCAGCACCTGGGGCCGGGATCAGGGGGCTTTCTTT

size: many
V: TRBV15
D: -
J: TRBJ2-7
CDR3: CATSRDFTYEQYF
DNA: TGTGCCACCAGCAGAGATTTCACCTACGAGCAGTACTTC

size: once
V: TRBV11-2
D: -
J: TRBJ2-1
CDR3: CASSFRDPMDEQFF
DNA: TGTGCCAGCAGCTTTCGGGACCCGATGGATGAGCAGTTCTTC

size: many
V: TRBV28
D: TRBD1
J: TRBJ1-5
CDR3: CASSLARQGVSQPQHF
DNA: TGTGCCAGCAGTTTAGCCAGACAGGGAGTGAGTCAGCCCCAGCATTTT

size: many
V: TRBV18
D: TRBD2
J: TRBJ2-5
CDR3: CASSPPGLKETQYF
DNA: TGTGCCAGCTCACCACCGGGACTAAAAGAGACCCAGTACTTC

size: few
V: TRBV12-5
D: -
J: TRBJ1-2
CDR3: CASGLDNYGYTF
DNA: TGTGCTAGTGGTTTGGATAACTATGGCTACACCTTC

size: -
V: TRBV7-9
D: -
J: TRBJ2-1
CDR3: CASSGGGINEQFF
DNA: TGTGCCAGCAGTGGTGGGGGGATCAATGAGCAGTTCTTC

size: many
V: TRBV19
D: -
J: TRBJ2-2
CDR3: CASSIRTNTGELFF
DNA: TGTGCCAGTAGTATTAGGACGAACACCGGGGAGCTGTTTTTT

size: -
V: TRBV4-3
D: TRBD2
J: TRBJ2-2
CDR3: CASSAGTNFPGELFF
DNA: TGCGCCAGCAGCGCCGGGACTAACTTTCCCGGGGAGCTGTTTTTT

size: -
V: TRBV19
D: -
J: TRBJ2-1
CDR3: CASSTQTAPYNEQFF
DNA: TGTGCCAGTAGTACCCAGACGGCCCCCTACAATGAGCAGTTCTTC

size: -
V: TRBV10-3
D: TRBD2
J: TRBJ2-6
CDR3: CAISDRTSGGSFPLSGANVLTF
DNA: TGTGCCATCAGTGATAGGACTAGCGGGGGGAGTTTCCCCCTCTCTGGGGCCAACGTCCTGACTTTC